This is a list of T cell receptor beta chains from one sample in a study of CD8 T cells in Susac syndrome. Via MiXCR, TCRdb re-called the immunoSEQ multiplex PCR reads, giving one row per CDR3 protein. The sample has hundreds of thousands of distinct CDR3 sequences, 75% to 90% seen once. The sequenced sample was CD8+ T cells from PBMCs. These receptors originate from a human donor with multiple sclerosis. Both conserved end residues are trimmed from each CDR3. The order of the fields is J gene, V gene, CDR3 protein.

>TRBJ1-1|TRBV6-5
ASRRDRSADTEAF
>TRBJ2-7|TRBV3-1
ASSQDGGITYEQY
>TRBJ2-1|TRBV30
ACWGNEQF
>TRBJ2-3|TRBV27
ASRSSGDRGPKGDTQY
>TRBJ2-1|TRBV11-3
ASSLVASGRGWGNEQF
>TRBJ2-3|TRBV7-8
ASSLVGGSITDTQY
>TRBJ2-2|TRBV7-2
ASSSLTSANLPNGELF
>TRBJ1-2|TRBV6-2/TRBV6-3
ASSEGFNYGYT
>TRBJ2-7|TRBV27
ASSLWTGAAYEQY
>TRBJ2-7|TRBV5-1
ASSRGIRDPTYEQY
>TRBJ1-1|TRBV29-1
SVRDGNTEAF
>TRBJ1-4|TRBV4-1
ASSQGQGIKEKLF
>TRBJ2-1|TRBV29-1
SVRSSPGNEQF
>TRBJ1-5|TRBV2
ASSDDGSWDRGSNQPQH
>TRBJ2-7|TRBV9
ASSVGEAYEQY
>TRBJ2-3|TRBV14
ASSHDPPGPDTQY
>TRBJ2-1|TRBV18
ASSPGLAGAENEQF
>TRBJ2-1|TRBV29-1
SVFPTGALDNEQF
>TRBJ1-2|TRBV6-1
ASSPDRVSFHYGYT
>TRBJ2-3|TRBV7-9
ASSSPWTTVSSTDTQY
>TRBJ2-2|TRBV12-3/TRBV12-4
ALQGVGAGELF
>TRBJ2-6|TRBV6-1
ASSSGFGANVLT
>TRBJ1-4|TRBV27
ASSLYVGEGEKLF
>TRBJ1-1|TRBV27
ASSPVTPNTEAF
>TRBJ2-7|TRBV20-1
SARDDGTDYEQY
>TRBJ2-7|TRBV6-6
ASSKGLPFHEQY
>TRBJ1-1|TRBV19
ASRMGEVEAF
>TRBJ1-2|TRBV19
ASSISEYGYT
>TRBJ2-1|TRBV27
ASSLSGTLNLYNEQF
>TRBJ2-3|TRBV12-5
ASRNTQY
>TRBJ2-2|TRBV4-1
ASREPENTGELF
>TRBJ2-6|TRBV5-4
ASLGGARGANVLT